The 20 T cell receptor beta chains below come from one sample, sequenced in a study of T cells after yellow fever vaccination. Each CDR3 protein gets one entry after TCRdb re-called the 5' RACE reads with MiXCR. The table shows approximately 300,000 distinct CDR3 sequences, with roughly 7% occurring only once. The sample here was PBMCs, taken roughly 46 days after the first yellow fever vaccination. These receptor sequences come from a man aged 18 to 35 who received the YFV17D yellow fever vaccine.

There are a few counts of this clonotype. The chain recombines TRBV19 with TRBJ2-3; tentative D call: TRBD2 (5 bases). V shed 3 bases and J shed 1 base, with 8 bases lying between them. The CDR3 is made up of 14 amino acids. In germline, CDR1 is LNHDA, CDR2 SQIVND (reference sequence). The CDR3 reads CASSISGRTDTQYF. The CDR3 nucleotides are TGTGCCAGTAGTATCAGCGGACGCACAGATACGCAGTATTTT.

Only a few counts were recorded for this clonotype. The V call is TRBV4-2, the J call TRBJ2-5, with TRBD2 identical over 7 bases. This CDR3 region has 15 residues. Unmatched junction bases numbered 8, after V lost 4 bases and J lost 3 bases. Germline V gene lookup returns CDR1 LGHNA and CDR2 YNFKEQ. CDR3 protein: CASSPVERGEETQYF. CDR3 nucleotides: TGTGCCAGCAGCCCGGTCGAGCGGGGCGAAGAGACCCAGTACTTC.

This clonotype was seen only a few times. The V call is TRBV5-1, the J call TRBJ2-1; no clear D gene. V lost 3 bases to trimming and J lost 6 bases, with 7 bases between them. This CDR3 spans 12 amino acids. The V gene's germline CDR1 is SGHRS and CDR2 YFSETQ. CDR3 in DNA: TGCGCCAGCAGCTCCTCCGGCAATGAGCAGTTCTTC. Amino acids: CASSSSGNEQFF.

This clonotype was detected ten times or more. The rearrangement uses TRBV20-1 and TRBJ2-1, with 8 bases matching TRBD1. CDR1 is DFQATT and CDR2 is SNEGSKA in the germline V gene (reference sequence). This CDR3 has 15 amino acids. Trimming removed 6 bases from V and 7 bases from J; junction bases left unmatched: 14. CDR3 in DNA: TGCAGTGCCTTACCTACAGGGGGGCTTCGAAATGAGCAGTTCTTC. Protein product: CSALPTGGLRNEQFF.

This clonotype appeared many times. The chain couples TRBV9 to TRBJ2-3; no clear D gene. The CDR3 consists of 14 residues. Trimming stripped 2 bases from V and 0 bases from J, with 7 bases between. The germline gives CDR1 SGDLS, CDR2 YYNGEE. In DNA form, the CDR3 reads TGTGCCAGCAGCGTCTCCTCTAGCACAGATACGCAGTATTTT. Translated: CASSVSSSTDTQYF.

The rearrangement uses TRBV6-5 and TRBJ1-2; 7 bases agree with TRBD1. CDR3 size: 15 residues. Looked up from germline, CDR1 is MNHEY and CDR2 is SVGAGI. V lost 4 bases and J lost 0; bases outside the gene matches: 5. The DNA for the CDR3 is TGTGCCAGCAGTTTCCTAGGGGGCACTAACTATGGCTACACCTTC. It yields the protein CASSFLGGTNYGYTF.

This clonotype was counted ten times or more. The rearrangement uses TRBV3-1 and TRBJ2-7, with TRBD1 matching 8 bases. V was clipped by 0 bases and J by 4 bases; unmatched bases: 8. This CDR3 has 16 residues. CDR1 is LGHDT and CDR2 is YNNKEL in the germline V gene (reference sequence). CDR3 nucleotides: TGTGCCAGCAGCCAAGAACTTGGCAGGGGGCGGTACGAGCAGTACTTC. Translated: CASSQELGRGRYEQYF.

The V and J genes are TRBV5-4 and TRBJ2-3, with D possibly TRBD2 on 5 matching bases. The CDR3 extends over 11 amino acids. The V gene's germline CDR1 is SGHNT and CDR2 YYREEE (reference sequence). V was clipped by 4 bases and J by 14 bases, with 14 bases between them. CDR3 residues: CASSEGVTRYF. The CDR3 coding sequence is TGTGCCAGCAGCGAGGGAGTCACCAGGTATTTT.

This clonotype was detected ten times or more. This chain links TRBV27 with TRBJ1-6; TRBD1 might be the D (5 bases). Trimming took 3 bases from V and 11 from J, leaving 14 bases between them. This CDR3 has 14 amino acids. Looked up from germline, CDR1 is MNHEY and CDR2 is SMNVEV (reference sequence). The CDR3 is CASSFTPPGTPLHF. The CDR3 nucleotides are TGTGCCAGCAGTTTTACCCCCCCAGGGACACCCCTCCACTTT.

V is TRBV4-2 and J is TRBJ1-5; a weak D match, TRBD1 (5 bases). CDR3 length: 17 residues. Germline V gives CDR1 LGHNA, CDR2 YNFKEQ. The V end lost 0 bases, the J end lost 0 bases, and 12 bases lay between the germline ends. The CDR3 sequence is CASSQDLARASNQPQHF. The CDR3 DNA reads TGTGCCAGCAGCCAAGATCTCGCCAGGGCTAGCAATCAGCCCCAGCATTTT.

This clonotype occurred many times. V is TRBV28 and J is TRBJ1-6; 9 bases map to TRBD1. The CDR3 is 14 amino acids. The germline gives CDR1 MDHEN, CDR2 SYDVKM. After removal of 8 bases from V and 10 bases from J, the junction contained 9 bases not matched to a gene. The CDR3 here is CASHQGQGRSPLHF. The CDR3 nucleotides read TGTGCCAGCCACCAAGGACAGGGGAGATCACCCCTCCACTTT.

This clonotype was seen only a few times. The chain is built from TRBV5-1 and TRBJ2-1, with a weak D call TRBD1 (6 bases). The CDR3 covers 18 residues. The V end was cut by 1 base, the J end by 2 bases, with 19 bases between. CDR1 and CDR2 from the germline V gene are SGHRS and YFSETQ. The CDR3 region has the DNA TGCGCCAGCAGCTTGTACAGGTCAGGGGCGGGCACCTACAATGAGCAGTTCTTC. It is translated as CASSLYRSGAGTYNEQFF.

This clonotype was seen repeatedly, ten times or more. The CDR3: CASSLRGTGANVLTF. The CDR3 nucleotides are TGTGCCAGCAGCTTACGAGGGACTGGGGCCAACGTCCTGACTTTC. The V gene is TRBV7-9, the J gene TRBJ2-6; D is perhaps TRBD2 (5 bases). Deletions cut 2 bases from V and 2 bases from J, with 7 bases between. CDR1 SEHNR and CDR2 FQNEAQ come from the germline V gene (reference sequence). The CDR3 consists of 15 residues.

This clonotype was counted only a few times. The V call is TRBV2, the J call TRBJ2-1; D may be TRBD1 (6 bases). The CDR3 consists of 12 residues. The ends were cut back, 5 bases at V and 8 bases at J, with 10 bases in the middle. Germline lookup yields CDR1 SNHLY and CDR2 FYNNEI. In DNA, the CDR3 is TGTGCCAGCAGTTACAGGGCCCATGAGCAGTTCTTC. It translates to CASSYRAHEQFF.

This clonotype was picked up a small number of times. V usage is TRBV18 and J usage is TRBJ2-3; 10 positions agree with TRBD1. The V gene end was trimmed by 3 bases and the J gene end by 2 bases; junction bases not matched to a gene: 11. CDR1 is KGHSH, CDR2 LQKENI, per germline. This CDR3 has 18 residues. CDR3 nucleotide sequence: TGTGCCAGCTCACCTTTACCAATGGACAGGGGGGTCACAGATACGCAGTATTTT. It encodes CASSPLPMDRGVTDTQYF.

This clonotype occurred many times. The J gene is TRBJ1-2, the V gene TRBV5-1; TRBD1 matches 9 bases. Germline CDR1 reads SGHRS; CDR2 reads YFSETQ. Losses at the gene ends were 4 bases for V and 5 bases for J; bases not matched to a gene: 9. CDR3 length: 15 residues. The CDR3 spells CASSPGQGVTYGYTF. CDR3 DNA: TGCGCCAGCAGCCCGGGACAGGGAGTGACGTATGGCTACACCTTC.

The chain has TRBV6-2 or TRBV6-3 and TRBJ2-2; TRBD2 matches at 11 bases. Germline CDR1 reads MNHEY; CDR2 reads SVGEGT. J lost 4 bases, V lost 2 bases, and 3 bases had no gene match. The CDR3 is 16 amino acids. This CDR3 reads CASSYPGTSGTGELFF. The CDR3 DNA reads as TGTGCCAGCAGTTACCCCGGGACTAGCGGCACCGGGGAGCTGTTTTTT.

This clonotype has just a few counts. The chain has TRBV4-1 and TRBJ1-5, with no clear D. Germline V gene sequence: CDR1 MGHRA, CDR2 YSYEKL. With 2 bases removed from V and 4 bases from J, the gap between germline ends came to 3 bases. The CDR3 is 12 amino acids. CDR3 loop: CASSQPNQPQHF. CDR3 DNA: TGCGCCAGCAGCCAACCTAATCAGCCCCAGCATTTT.

This clonotype has just a few counts. V usage is TRBV27 and J usage is TRBJ2-2; no definite D call. V was clipped by 0 bases and J by 5 bases, with 7 bases between them. CDR1 and CDR2 from the germline V gene are MNHEY and SMNVEV (reference sequence). There are 14 residues in the CDR3. This chain's CDR3 is CASSLSPKTGELFF. DNA of the CDR3: TGTGCCAGCAGTTTATCCCCTAAAACCGGGGAGCTGTTTTTT.

The chain employs TRBV5-5 and TRBJ2-3, with TRBD2 matching over 8 bases. The CDR3 is 16 amino acids. Germline CDR1 SGHKS, CDR2 YYEKEE (reference sequence). Germline trimming cut 5 bases from V and 3 bases from J; bases unmatched to any gene: 11. The CDR3 here is CASSLTSGGITDTQYF. The CDR3 DNA is TGTGCCAGCAGTCTAACCAGCGGGGGAATTACAGATACGCAGTATTTT. Looking up the rest from reference TRBV5-5 and TRBJ2-3 gives the full variable domain: DAGVTQSPTHLIKTRGQQVTLRCSPISGHKSVSWYQQVLGQGPQFIFQYYEKEERGRGNFPDRFSARQFPNYSSELNVNALLLGDSALYLCASSLTSGGITDTQYFGPGTRLTVL.